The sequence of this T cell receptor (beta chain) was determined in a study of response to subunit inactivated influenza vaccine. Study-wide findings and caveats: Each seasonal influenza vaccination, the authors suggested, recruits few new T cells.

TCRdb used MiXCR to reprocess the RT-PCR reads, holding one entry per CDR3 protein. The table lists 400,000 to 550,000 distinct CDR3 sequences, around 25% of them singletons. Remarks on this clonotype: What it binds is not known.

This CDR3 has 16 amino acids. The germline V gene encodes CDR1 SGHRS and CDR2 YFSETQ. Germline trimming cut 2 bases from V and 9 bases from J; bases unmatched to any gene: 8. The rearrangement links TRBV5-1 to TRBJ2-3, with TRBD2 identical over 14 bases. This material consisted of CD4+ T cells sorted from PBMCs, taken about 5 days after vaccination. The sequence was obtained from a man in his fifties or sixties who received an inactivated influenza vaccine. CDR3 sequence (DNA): TGCGCCAGCAGCTTACAGACTAGCGGGGGGGCGTTAACGCAGTATTTT. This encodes CASSLQTSGGALTQYF.